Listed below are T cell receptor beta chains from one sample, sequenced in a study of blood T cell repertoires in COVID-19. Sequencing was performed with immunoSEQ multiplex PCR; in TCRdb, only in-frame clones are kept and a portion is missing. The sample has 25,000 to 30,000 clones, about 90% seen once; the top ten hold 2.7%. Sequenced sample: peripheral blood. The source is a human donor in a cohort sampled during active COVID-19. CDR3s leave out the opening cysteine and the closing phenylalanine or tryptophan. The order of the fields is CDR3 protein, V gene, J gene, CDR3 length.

CDR3 protein: ASSPPGGETQY
V gene: TRBV18
J gene: TRBJ2-5
CDR3 length: 11

CDR3 protein: ASSPQGDTQY
V gene: TRBV18
J gene: TRBJ2-3
CDR3 length: 10

CDR3 protein: ASSPGQGAEAF
V gene: TRBV7-8
J gene: TRBJ1-1
CDR3 length: 11

CDR3 protein: ASSYRESNQPQH
V gene: TRBV3-1/TRBV3-2
J gene: TRBJ1-5
CDR3 length: 12

CDR3 protein: ASSYLTGVGEQY
V gene: TRBV6-6
J gene: TRBJ2-7
CDR3 length: 12

CDR3 protein: ASSQERWGGQY
V gene: TRBV4-2
J gene: TRBJ2-3
CDR3 length: 11

CDR3 protein: ASSILAGRGTGELF
V gene: TRBV19
J gene: TRBJ2-2
CDR3 length: 14

CDR3 protein: ASSPESSGGKKKLF
V gene: TRBV3-1/TRBV3-2
J gene: TRBJ1-4
CDR3 length: 14

CDR3 protein: ASSYSLGSGTEAF
V gene: TRBV6-5
J gene: TRBJ1-1
CDR3 length: 13

CDR3 protein: ASRLRDTSYEQY
V gene: TRBV2
J gene: TRBJ2-7
CDR3 length: 12

CDR3 protein: ASSTLPQAPQY
V gene: TRBV19
J gene: TRBJ2-5
CDR3 length: 11

CDR3 protein: ASSSYAGTGAEAF
V gene: TRBV7-8
J gene: TRBJ1-1
CDR3 length: 13

CDR3 protein: ASSNQEGGTFTGELF
V gene: TRBV27
J gene: TRBJ2-2
CDR3 length: 15

CDR3 protein: ASSPASGGHTGELF
V gene: TRBV7-9
J gene: TRBJ2-2
CDR3 length: 14

CDR3 protein: ASRLGGQDFKTNEKLF
V gene: TRBV12-2
J gene: TRBJ1-4
CDR3 length: 16

CDR3 protein: ASRRRGQYEQY
V gene: TRBV3-1/TRBV3-2
J gene: TRBJ2-7
CDR3 length: 11

CDR3 protein: ASSYLRTNQPQH
V gene: TRBV6-2/TRBV6-3
J gene: TRBJ1-5
CDR3 length: 12

CDR3 protein: ASSSEQVGNTIY
V gene: TRBV6-2/TRBV6-3
J gene: TRBJ1-3
CDR3 length: 12

CDR3 protein: ASSLLGGAQPQH
V gene: TRBV28
J gene: TRBJ1-5
CDR3 length: 12

CDR3 protein: ASSPGTSGTYNEQF
V gene: TRBV18
J gene: TRBJ2-1
CDR3 length: 14

CDR3 protein: AWSVLSENEKLF
V gene: TRBV30
J gene: TRBJ1-4
CDR3 length: 12

CDR3 protein: ASSQDRTASGNTIY
V gene: TRBV4-1
J gene: TRBJ1-3
CDR3 length: 14

CDR3 protein: ASASVGYT
V gene: TRBV18
J gene: TRBJ1-2
CDR3 length: 8

CDR3 protein: ASSQTGVLTEAF
V gene: TRBV6-5
J gene: TRBJ1-1
CDR3 length: 12

CDR3 protein: ASSPLRRQGTYEQY
V gene: TRBV11-2
J gene: TRBJ2-7
CDR3 length: 14

CDR3 protein: ASSFDQPQH
V gene: TRBV6-6
J gene: TRBJ1-5
CDR3 length: 9

CDR3 protein: SATAREKLF
V gene: TRBV20-1
J gene: TRBJ1-4
CDR3 length: 9

CDR3 protein: ASGNLDRAGGYT
V gene: TRBV12-5
J gene: TRBJ1-2
CDR3 length: 12

CDR3 protein: ASSPAGTGSYNEQF
V gene: TRBV5-4
J gene: TRBJ2-1
CDR3 length: 14

CDR3 protein: ASSYPGTSGTADTQY
V gene: TRBV6-7
J gene: TRBJ2-3
CDR3 length: 15

CDR3 protein: ASSQAPTGAGTEAF
V gene: TRBV4-2
J gene: TRBJ1-1
CDR3 length: 14

CDR3 protein: ASGLTRTGRDEQY
V gene: TRBV12-5
J gene: TRBJ2-7
CDR3 length: 13

CDR3 protein: ASSSGVNEQF
V gene: TRBV12-3/TRBV12-4
J gene: TRBJ2-1
CDR3 length: 10

CDR3 protein: ASSAGTGHHQPQH
V gene: TRBV2
J gene: TRBJ1-5
CDR3 length: 13

CDR3 protein: ASSPRTSGGYEQY
V gene: TRBV2
J gene: TRBJ2-7
CDR3 length: 13

CDR3 protein: ASSLRRGGVSPLH
V gene: TRBV7-3
J gene: TRBJ1-6
CDR3 length: 13

CDR3 protein: ASSLGQLYGYT
V gene: TRBV12-3/TRBV12-4
J gene: TRBJ1-2
CDR3 length: 11

CDR3 protein: ASSKQGMNTEAF
V gene: TRBV19
J gene: TRBJ1-1
CDR3 length: 12

CDR3 protein: ASSLYGTPVYEQY
V gene: TRBV5-1
J gene: TRBJ2-7
CDR3 length: 13

CDR3 protein: ASSDLLPGQGIGSPLH
V gene: TRBV6-1
J gene: TRBJ1-6
CDR3 length: 16

CDR3 protein: ASSISHQVNTEAF
V gene: TRBV6-5
J gene: TRBJ1-1
CDR3 length: 13

CDR3 protein: ATSASRDSPSYEQY
V gene: TRBV15
J gene: TRBJ2-7
CDR3 length: 14

CDR3 protein: ASSLALDSLNEQF
V gene: TRBV5-4
J gene: TRBJ2-1
CDR3 length: 13

CDR3 protein: VISGGLDGYT
V gene: TRBV10-3
J gene: TRBJ1-2
CDR3 length: 10

CDR3 protein: ASSSAGQGLSYEQY
V gene: TRBV6-5
J gene: TRBJ2-7
CDR3 length: 14

CDR3 protein: ASRRLAGGSGDTQY
V gene: TRBV2
J gene: TRBJ2-3
CDR3 length: 14

CDR3 protein: ASSHGQINQPQH
V gene: TRBV27
J gene: TRBJ1-5
CDR3 length: 12

CDR3 protein: ASSEDRNTEAF
V gene: TRBV6-1
J gene: TRBJ1-1
CDR3 length: 11

CDR3 protein: ASSLGGLYGYT
V gene: TRBV12-3/TRBV12-4
J gene: TRBJ1-2
CDR3 length: 11

CDR3 protein: ASSGGEPGNMNTEAF
V gene: TRBV18
J gene: TRBJ1-1
CDR3 length: 15

CDR3 protein: ASSASVANTGELF
V gene: TRBV9
J gene: TRBJ2-2
CDR3 length: 13

CDR3 protein: ASSFSTSQGLEQY
V gene: TRBV6-6
J gene: TRBJ2-7
CDR3 length: 13

CDR3 protein: ASSFSAGSYT
V gene: TRBV27
J gene: TRBJ1-2
CDR3 length: 10